Reported below is one T cell receptor beta chain. Its target is unknown. This sample stems from a study of cytomegalovirus exposure and HLA in healthy donors. Overall study findings and caveats: One variant, a missense change in DCLRE1C, was linked in a later analysis to TCR beta V- and J-gene trimming. TCR beta sequences reportedly predicted most subjects' HLA-A and HLA-B alleles accurately. HLA allele associations emerged for some 16,000 TCR beta sequences in a later analysis, at 0.05 false discovery rate. Serostatus for CMV was the only available immune exposure information.

Both 60 Vbeta primers and 13 Jbeta primers went into the PCR. Data came from immunoSEQ multiplex PCR; TCRdb stores just in-frame clones and leaves some out. The sample yields roughly 150,000 clones, approximately 78% seen once. This receptor was identified in a male donor in good health and CMV-seronegative. Material: PBMCs.

CDR3 in amino acids: CASSQGYEQYF. The CDR3 nucleotides read TGTGCCAGTAGTCAGGGCTACGAGCAGTACTTC. The rearrangement joins TRBV19 to TRBJ2-7, with D possibly TRBD1 on 5 matching bases. The CDR3 is 11 amino acids. The V gene lost 5 bases and the J gene lost 3 bases, with 5 bases spanning the gap. The germline V gene encodes CDR1 LNHDA and CDR2 SQIVND (reference sequence).